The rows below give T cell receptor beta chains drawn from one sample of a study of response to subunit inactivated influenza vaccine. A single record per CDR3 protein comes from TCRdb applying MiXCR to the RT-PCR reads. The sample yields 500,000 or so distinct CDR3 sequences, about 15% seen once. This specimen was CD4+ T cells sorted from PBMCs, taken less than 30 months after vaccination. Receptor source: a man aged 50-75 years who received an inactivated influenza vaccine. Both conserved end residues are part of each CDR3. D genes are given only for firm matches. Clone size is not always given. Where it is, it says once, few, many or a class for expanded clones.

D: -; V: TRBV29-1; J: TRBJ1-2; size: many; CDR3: CSVEGDLYGYTF; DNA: TGCAGCGTTGAGGGGGATCTCTATGGCTACACCTTC
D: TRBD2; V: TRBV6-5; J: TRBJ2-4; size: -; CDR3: CASSYAGPSGSRNIQYF; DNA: TGTGCCAGCAGTTACGCGGGGCCTAGCGGGTCGAGGAACATTCAGTACTTC
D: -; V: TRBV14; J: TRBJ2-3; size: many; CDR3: CASSRFGQSTDTQYF; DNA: TGTGCCAGCAGCCGGTTCGGACAGAGCACAGATACGCAGTATTTT
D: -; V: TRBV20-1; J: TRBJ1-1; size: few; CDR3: CSARVVNTEAFF; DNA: TGCAGTGCTAGAGTAGTGAACACTGAAGCTTTCTTT
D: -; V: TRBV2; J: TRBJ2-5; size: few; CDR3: CASNLGSETQYF; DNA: TGTGCCAGCAACCTGGGTTCGGAGACCCAGTACTTC
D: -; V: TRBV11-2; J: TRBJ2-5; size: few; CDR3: CASSPQALGGIQTQYF; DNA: TGTGCCAGCAGCCCACAGGCGTTGGGGGGTATACAGACCCAGTACTTC
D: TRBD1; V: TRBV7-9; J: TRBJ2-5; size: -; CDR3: CASSHGDSPTETQYF; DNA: TGTGCCAGCAGCCACGGGGACAGTCCTACAGAGACCCAGTACTTC
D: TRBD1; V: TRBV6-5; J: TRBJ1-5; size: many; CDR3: CASSYTSTGGGQPQHF; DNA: TGTGCCAGCAGTTACACATCGACAGGGGGAGGACAGCCCCAGCATTTT
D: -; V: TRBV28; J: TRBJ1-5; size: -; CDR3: CASSLPKSIFYYQPQHF; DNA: TGTGCCAGCAGCCTCCCTAAAAGTATCTTTTATTATCAGCCCCAGCATTTT
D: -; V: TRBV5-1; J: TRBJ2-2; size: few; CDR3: CASSLDFADTGELFF; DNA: TGCGCCAGCAGCTTGGACTTTGCGGACACCGGGGAGCTGTTTTTT
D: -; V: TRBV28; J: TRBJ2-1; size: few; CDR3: CASSSERAGASYNEQFF; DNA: TGTGCCAGCAGTTCCGAGCGTGCGGGGGCCTCCTACAATGAGCAGTTCTTC
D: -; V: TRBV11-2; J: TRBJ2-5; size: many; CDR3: CASSRTGAHGETQYF; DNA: TGTGCCAGCAGCCGAACCGGAGCACACGGGGAGACCCAGTACTTC
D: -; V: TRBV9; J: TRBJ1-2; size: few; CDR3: CASSAQGRANYGYTF; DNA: TGTGCCAGCAGCGCCCAGGGGAGGGCTAACTATGGCTACACCTTC
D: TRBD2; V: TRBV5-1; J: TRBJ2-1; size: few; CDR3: CASSPPISGGADEQFF; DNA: TGCGCCAGCAGCCCGCCGATTAGCGGGGGGGCCGATGAGCAGTTCTTC
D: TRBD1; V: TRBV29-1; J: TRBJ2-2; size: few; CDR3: CSGLGQGATGELFF; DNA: TGCAGCGGATTGGGACAGGGGGCCACCGGGGAGCTGTTTTTT
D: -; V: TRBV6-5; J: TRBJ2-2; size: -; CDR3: CASSPLRGELFF; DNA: TGTGCCAGCAGTCCTCTGCGAGGCGAGCTGTTTTTT
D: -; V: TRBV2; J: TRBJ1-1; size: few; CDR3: CASRSEGTKNTEAFF; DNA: TGTGCCAGCAGATCTGAGGGGACAAAGAACACTGAAGCTTTCTTT
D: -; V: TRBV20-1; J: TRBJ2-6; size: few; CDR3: CSANMGGSGANVLTF; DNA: TGCAGTGCCAATATGGGGGGCTCTGGGGCCAACGTCCTGACTTTC
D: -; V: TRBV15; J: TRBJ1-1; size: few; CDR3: CATSRKTLNTEAFF; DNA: TGTGCCACCAGCAGGAAGACACTGAACACTGAAGCTTTCTTT
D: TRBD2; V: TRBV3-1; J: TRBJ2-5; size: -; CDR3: CASSLGTIGRKTQYF; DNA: TGTGCCAGCAGCCTAGGGACTATAGGGCGAAAGACCCAGTACTTC
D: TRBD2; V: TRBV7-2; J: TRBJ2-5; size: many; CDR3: CASSRTSGGEETQYF; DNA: TGTGCCAGCAGTCGGACTAGCGGGGGAGAAGAGACCCAGTACTTC
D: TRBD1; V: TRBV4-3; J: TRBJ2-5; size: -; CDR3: CASSPGQGKLETQYF; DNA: TGCGCCAGCAGCCCCGGACAGGGAAAGTTAGAGACCCAGTACTTC
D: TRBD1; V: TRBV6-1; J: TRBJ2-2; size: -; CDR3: CASKTGGPNTGELFF; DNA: TGTGCCAGCAAAACAGGGGGCCCGAACACCGGGGAGCTGTTTTTT
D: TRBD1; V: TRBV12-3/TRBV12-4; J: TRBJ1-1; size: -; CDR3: CASSLRQGGLEALF; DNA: TGTGCCAGCAGTTTACGACAGGGAGGCCTTGAAGCTTTGTTT
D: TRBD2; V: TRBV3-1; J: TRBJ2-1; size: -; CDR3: CASSPTRLAGLSEQFF; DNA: TGTGCCAGCAGCCCGACCCGACTAGCGGGTTTGAGTGAGCAGTTCTTC
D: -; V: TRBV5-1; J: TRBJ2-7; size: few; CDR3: CASSLDGSRPYEQYF; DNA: TGCGCCAGCAGCTTGGATGGGTCGCGCCCCTACGAGCAGTACTTC
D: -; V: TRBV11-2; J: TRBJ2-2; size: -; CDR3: CASSRLGLNTGELFF; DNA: TGTGCCAGCAGCCGACTCGGGTTGAACACCGGGGAGCTGTTTTTT
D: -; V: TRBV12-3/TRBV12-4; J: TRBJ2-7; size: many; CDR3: CASSLQGFHEQYF; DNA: TGTGCCAGCAGTTTGCAGGGCTTCCACGAGCAGTACTTC
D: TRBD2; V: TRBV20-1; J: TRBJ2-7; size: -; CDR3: CSARGTSGGGEQYF; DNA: TGCAGTGCTAGGGGCACTAGCGGGGGAGGCGAGCAGTACTTC
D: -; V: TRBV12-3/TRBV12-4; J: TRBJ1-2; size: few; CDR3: CASSHRGGSYGYTF; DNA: TGTGCCAGCAGCCACCGGGGGGGTAGCTATGGCTACACCTTC
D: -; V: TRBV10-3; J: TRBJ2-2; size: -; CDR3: CAITPGQGSTGELFF; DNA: TGTGCCATCACTCCCGGGCAGGGGAGCACCGGGGAGCTGTTTTTT
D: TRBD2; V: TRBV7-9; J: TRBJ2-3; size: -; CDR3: CARGPWLAGGTDTQYF; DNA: TGTGCCAGGGGCCCTTGGCTAGCGGGGGGCACAGATACGCAGTATTTT
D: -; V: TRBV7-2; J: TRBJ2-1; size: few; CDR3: CASSVSWGLMSNEQFF; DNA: TGTGCCAGCAGTGTATCGTGGGGACTTATGAGCAATGAGCAGTTCTTC
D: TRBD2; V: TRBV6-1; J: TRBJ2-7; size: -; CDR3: CASSGGDASYEQYF; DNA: TGTGCCAGCAGCGGGGGGGACGCCTCCTACGAGCAGTACTTC
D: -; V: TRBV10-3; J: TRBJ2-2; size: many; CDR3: CAIKETGELFF; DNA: TGTGCCATCAAAGAGACCGGGGAGCTGTTTTTT
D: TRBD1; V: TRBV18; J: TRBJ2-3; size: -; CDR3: CASSPPGTASTDTQYF; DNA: TGTGCCAGCTCACCCCCCGGGACAGCCTCCACAGATACGCAGTATTTT
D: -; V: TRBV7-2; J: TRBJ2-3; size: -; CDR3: CASSPWRVDTDTQYF; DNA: TGTGCCAGCAGCCCCTGGCGAGTGGACACAGATACGCAGTATTTT
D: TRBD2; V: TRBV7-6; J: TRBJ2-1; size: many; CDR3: CASSLVGGLAGNNEQFF; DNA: TGTGCCAGCAGCTTAGTGGGTGGACTAGCGGGGAACAATGAGCAGTTCTTC
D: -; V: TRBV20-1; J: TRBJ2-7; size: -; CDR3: CSAWDINYEQYF; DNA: TGCAGTGCGTGGGACATAAACTACGAGCAGTACTTC
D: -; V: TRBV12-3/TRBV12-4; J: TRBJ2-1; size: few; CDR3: CASSYRDWRPRAYNEQFF; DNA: TGTGCCAGCAGTTACCGGGACTGGAGACCTCGGGCCTACAATGAGCAGTTCTTC
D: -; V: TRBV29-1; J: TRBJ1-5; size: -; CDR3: CSVGEGINQPQHF; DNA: TGCAGCGTTGGAGAGGGAATTAACCAGCCCCAGCATTTT
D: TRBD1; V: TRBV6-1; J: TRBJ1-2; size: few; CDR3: CASNPLGQENYGYTF; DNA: TGTGCCAGCAACCCCCTAGGACAGGAGAACTATGGCTACACCTTC
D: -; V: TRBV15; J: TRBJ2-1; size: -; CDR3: CATSRDYTTNEQFF; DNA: TGTGCCACCAGCAGAGATTATACAACTAATGAGCAGTTCTTC
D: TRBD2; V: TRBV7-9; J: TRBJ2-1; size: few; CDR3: CASSLEEVLAGEQFF; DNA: TGTGCCAGCAGCTTAGAAGAGGTGCTAGCGGGCGAGCAGTTCTTC
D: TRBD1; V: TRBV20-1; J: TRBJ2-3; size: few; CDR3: CSAWDRFLTDTQYF; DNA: TGCAGTGCCTGGGACAGATTCTTGACAGATACGCAGTATTTT
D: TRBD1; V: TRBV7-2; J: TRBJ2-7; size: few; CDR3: CASSLDRGRYEQYF; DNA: TGTGCCAGCAGCTTAGACAGGGGGAGATACGAGCAGTACTTC